This T cell receptor (beta chain) was found in a study of cytomegalovirus exposure and HLA in healthy donors. A multiplex PCR was run with 60 Vbeta primers and 13 Jbeta primers. Produced via immunoSEQ multiplex PCR; TCRdb's table is partial and in-frame only. Counted here are around 90,000 clones, about 85% occurring once; the ten biggest clones make up over 7%. Whole-study results and caveats: CMV serostatus was the sole immune exposure data available. Most TCR sequences were rare, but some public TCRs occurred in many donors.

The CDR3 length is 13 residues. V trimming: 5 bases; J trimming: 6 bases; junction bases outside the gene matches: 4. Germline V gene sequence: CDR1 SGDLS, CDR2 YYNGEE. About this clone: As yet, its antigen is unknown.

The sample comprised PBMCs. The chain couples TRBV9 to TRBJ2-7; 11 bases map to TRBD2. The source is a man in his forties in good health and CMV-seropositive. CDR3 DNA: TGTGCCAGCAGTCCTCTAGCGGGAGGCGAGCAGTACTTC. Translation gives CASSPLAGGEQYF.